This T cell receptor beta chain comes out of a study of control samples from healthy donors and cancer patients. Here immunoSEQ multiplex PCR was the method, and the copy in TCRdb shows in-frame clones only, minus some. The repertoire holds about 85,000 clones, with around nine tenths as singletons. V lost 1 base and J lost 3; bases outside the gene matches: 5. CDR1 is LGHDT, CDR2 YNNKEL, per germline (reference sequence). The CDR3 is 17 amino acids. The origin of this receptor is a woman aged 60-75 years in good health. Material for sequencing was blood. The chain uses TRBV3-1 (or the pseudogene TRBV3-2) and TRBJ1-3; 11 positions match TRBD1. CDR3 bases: TGTGCCAGCAGCCAAGTGGACAGGGGGCTGTTTGGAAACACCATATATTTT. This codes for CASSQVDRGLFGNTIYF.